The subject of this entry is one TCR beta chain. As yet, its antigen is unknown. This specimen belongs to a study of cytomegalovirus exposure and HLA in healthy donors. Germline CDR1 MNHEY, CDR2 SMNVEV (reference sequence). Trimming took 3 bases from V and 6 from J, leaving 9 bases between them. The CDR3 extends over 13 amino acids. PCR amplification relied on 60 Vbeta primers (plus 13 Jbeta primers). The protocol was immunoSEQ multiplex PCR, while the TCRdb copy is restricted to in-frame clones and leaves out a portion. The data hold 95,000 to 110,000 clones, with approximately 79% observed a single time. Study conclusions and caveats: Among immune exposure information, only CMV serostatus was available. Productive status was seen about 90% or about 30% of the time for most TCR beta V segments in an earlier analysis. TCR beta sequences reportedly predicted most subjects' HLA-A and HLA-B alleles accurately.

V and J are TRBV27 and TRBJ2-1; maybe TRBD2 (6 bases). The sequence was collected from a man aged 60 to 75 in good health and CMV-seropositive. Sequencing was carried out using PBMCs. CDR3 amino acids: CASSLEGTNEQFF. The DNA of the CDR3 is TGTGCCAGCAGTTTGGAGGGGACCAATGAGCAGTTCTTC.